Below are 24 T cell receptor beta chains sequenced from a single sample in a study of T cells in women clearing cervical HPV infection. Assay: immunoSEQ multiplex PCR; the TCRdb copy retains only in-frame clones and omits some. This specimen shows approximately 30,000 clones; the ten leading clones hold roughly 3.6%. The sample was blood buffy coat. These receptor sequences come from a woman between 18 and 69 years old with a cervical HPV16 infection that either progressed to CIN3+ or cleared (not recorded which).

In the case of this clone: Read data end 3 residues before the CDR3 end; the end is taken from the germline J gene. This chain connects TRBV11-2 to TRBJ2-5; possible D gene TRBD2, 6 bases. Germline assignment: CDR1 SGHAT and CDR2 FQNNGV. This CDR3 has 13 residues. The CDR3 bases that were read are TGTGCCAGCAGCTTAGATCGGACTAACACC. This sequence encodes CASSLDRTNT. The CDR3 reads in full as CASSLDRTNTQYF.

As for this clone: This same CDR3 is encoded by further DNA sequences in the sample. The CDR3 loop reads CSANRDYGYTF. CDR3 DNA (partial): TGCAGTGCTAACAGGGACTATGGC. The rearrangement joins TRBV20-1 to TRBJ1-2, with TRBD1 as a possible D gene (6 bases). The CDR3 end falls 3 residues outside the read, so it is completed with the germline J gene. Germline CDR1 reads DFQATT; CDR2 reads SNEGSKA (reference sequence). There are 11 residues in the CDR3. Trimming removed 4 bases at V and 3 bases at J, with 6 bases between.

In the case of this clone: The CDR3 extends 3 residues past the end of the read, so its final part is completed from the germline J gene. The chain carries TRBV7-9 and TRBJ1-1; TRBD1 agrees at 10 bases. Unmatched junction bases numbered 3, after V lost 5 bases and J lost 6 bases. The germline gives CDR1 SEHNR, CDR2 FQNEAQ (reference sequence). The CDR3 sequence is 13 residues long. This CDR3 is CASSEGQGSEAFF. The part of the CDR3 DNA that was read is TGTGCCAGCAGCGAGGGACAGGGGTCTGAA. The full variable domain, in which reference TRBV7-9 and TRBJ1-1 provide the parts outside the CDR3, is DTGVSQNPRHKITKRGQNVTFRCDPISEHNRLYWYRQTLGQGPEFLTYFQNEAQLEKSRLLSDRFSAERPKGSFSTLEIQRTEQGDSAMYLCASSEGQGSEAFFGQGTRLTVV.

Turning to this clone: The CDR3 end is not reached by the read, which stops 3 residues before it; the germline J gene fills it in. The chain joins TRBV29-1 to TRBJ1-4, with 12 positions matching TRBD1. The germline gives CDR1 SQVTM, CDR2 ANQGSEA. J was trimmed by 10 bases and V by 7 bases; bases with no gene match: 7. CDR3 length equals 13 residues. The covered CDR3 bases are TGCAGCGCTTTGGGACAGGGGGCAGGAAAA. This codes for CSALGQGAGK. The CDR3 in its entirety is CSALGQGAGKLFF. Full variable domain (outside the CDR3, taken from reference TRBV29-1 and TRBJ1-4): SAVISQKPSRDICQRGTSLTIQCQVDSQVTMMFWYRQQPGQSLTLIATANQGSEATYESGFVIDKFPISRPNLTFSTLTVSNMSPEDSSIYLCSALGQGAGKLFFGSGTQLSVL.

This clone shows up as medium-sized (0.01 to 0.1%) by frequency. Read sequence stops 3 residues before the CDR3 end, and the germline J gene provides the missing end. The chain joins TRBV12-3 or TRBV12-4 to TRBJ2-7; D assignment may be TRBD1 or TRBD2 (6 bases each). This CDR3 region has 14 residues. V lost 5 bases and J lost 3, with 14 bases in between. The sequenced CDR3 bases are TGTGCCAGCAGTGACCCTGGAGGGGGCTACGAG. This sequence encodes CASSDPGGGYE. The full CDR3 protein is CASSDPGGGYEQYF.

Concerning this clone: The read halts 3 residues ahead of the CDR3 end, with the missing end drawn from the germline J gene. The rearrangement uses TRBV20-1 and TRBJ2-7; 8 positions match TRBD1. V shed 0 bases, J shed 2 bases, and the junction held 6 bases outside the gene matches. The CDR3 loop spans 15 amino acids. The germline CDR1 and CDR2 sequences are DFQATT and SNEGSKA (reference sequence). The CDR3 bases that were read are TGCAGTGCTAGAGATCGGACAGGGCTTCCCTACGAG. It specifies CSARDRTGLPYE. The whole CDR3 sequence is CSARDRTGLPYEQYF.

CDR3 sequence reads: CASIGWQGTNEQFF. CDR3 DNA (partial): TGTGCCAGCATCGGGTGGCAGGGGACGAATGAG. The chain couples TRBV2 to TRBJ2-1, with D perhaps TRBD1 (6 bases). The read terminates 3 residues ahead of where the CDR3 ends, so the germline J gene completes it. The germline gives CDR1 SNHLY, CDR2 FYNNEI. The CDR3 extends over 14 amino acids. V was shortened by 7 bases and J by 7 bases, with 17 bases between the two germline ends.

In the case of this clone: Read coverage stops 3 residues before the CDR3 terminus; the germline J gene supplies the remainder. V usage is TRBV29-1 and J usage is TRBJ2-2; D is possibly TRBD1 (5 bases). There are 13 residues in the CDR3. CDR1 is SQVTM and CDR2 is ANQGSEA in the germline V gene. CDR3 DNA, as far as it was read: TGCAGCGTTATGAGCTCTGGGGCCAACGTG. Its translation: CSVMSSGANV. In full, the CDR3 is CSVMSSGANVLFF.

A note on this clone: The read ends 3 residues before the CDR3 terminus; that terminus is restored from the germline J gene. This chain links TRBV7-2 with TRBJ2-2, with 7 bases lining up with TRBD2. The V gene's germline CDR1 is SGHTA and CDR2 FQGNSA. The CDR3 is 14 amino acids. V gave up 5 bases and J gave up 8 bases; unmatched junction bases: 8. CDR3 bases read: TGTGCCAGCAGCCCGGGACTAACCCAAGGGGAG. Amino acid sequence: CASSPGLTQGE. The full-length CDR3 reads as CASSPGLTQGELFF.

About this clone: The observed sequence ends 3 residues before the CDR3 terminus, with the missing tail filled in from the germline J gene. V and J are TRBV27 and TRBJ2-7; 7 nucleotides agree with TRBD1. This CDR3 spans 13 amino acids. Unmatched junction bases numbered 4, after V lost 5 bases and J lost 3 bases. CDR1 and CDR2 from the germline V gene are MNHEY and SMNVEV (reference sequence). CDR3 DNA (partial): TGTGCCAGCAGTCCGCGGACAGGCTACGAG. It specifies CASSPRTGYE. The whole CDR3 protein is CASSPRTGYEQYF.

Worth noting for this clone: The CDR3 end is not reached by the read, which stops 3 residues before it; the germline J gene fills it in. The gene calls are TRBV29-1 and TRBJ1-4, with TRBD1 identical over 11 bases. Germline lookup yields CDR1 SQVTM and CDR2 ANQGSEA. With V trimmed by 2 bases and J by 7 bases, 3 bases remained unmatched. The CDR3 length is 14 residues. CDR3 protein: CSVEKGQGGEKLFF. Partial CDR3 DNA: TGCAGCGTTGAAAAGGGACAGGGGGGTGAAAAA.

With regard to this clone: Read sequence stops 3 residues before the CDR3 end, and the germline J gene provides the missing end. J is TRBJ2-1 and V is TRBV29-1; TRBD1 aligns across 7 bases. Unmatched junction bases numbered 7, after V lost 5 bases and J lost 6 bases. The CDR3 spans 13 residues. Looked up from germline, CDR1 is SQVTM and CDR2 is ANQGSEA. Here the CDR3 reads CSVSPTGSNEQFF. The sequenced part of the CDR3 DNA is TGCAGCGTTTCTCCGACAGGGTCCAATGAG.

With regard to this clone: The read stops 3 residues short of the end of the CDR3; the missing end is completed from the germline J gene. The rearrangement links TRBV12-3 or TRBV12-4 to TRBJ2-3; 11 positions agree with TRBD2. The V segment lost 5 bases and the J segment 2 bases; nucleotides outside the gene matches: 12. CDR3 length: 18 amino acids. The CDR3 DNA, read in part, is TGTGCCAGCAGTCCGGGACTAGCGGCTCACAGAGTCACAGATACG. Protein sequence: CASSPGLAAHRVTDT. The whole CDR3 reads CASSPGLAAHRVTDTQYF.

Remarks on this clone: The CDR3 is cut off 3 residues early in the read; its end comes from the germline J gene. The genes are TRBV19 and TRBJ2-3, with 8 bases aligning to TRBD1. The germline V gene encodes CDR1 LNHDA and CDR2 SQIVND (reference sequence). This CDR3 spans 17 amino acids. CDR3 bases read: TGTGCCAGTAGTGCCCGGGACAGGAGGAATAGCAATCAGCCG. Translated: CASSARDRRNSNQP. The full CDR3 sequence reads CASSARDRRNSNQPQYF.

Turning to this clone: The read ends 3 residues shy of where the CDR3 ends; the end is completed using the germline J gene. V usage is TRBV19 and J usage is TRBJ2-1; D may be TRBD1 (6 bases). Looked up from germline, CDR1 is LNHDA and CDR2 is SQIVND (reference sequence). There are 15 residues in the CDR3. V was pared by 4 bases and J by 2 bases, with 12 bases between. The DNA read from the CDR3 is TGTGCCAGTAGTACAACAGGGTTAGCCTACAATGAG. Translating gives CASSTTGLAYNE. The entire CDR3 is CASSTTGLAYNEQFF.

On this clone: From the germline J gene comes the end of the CDR3, since the read stops 3 residues before it. The rearrangement joins TRBV20-1 to TRBJ1-5; TRBD1 is a possible D gene (5 bases). Germline CDR1 is DFQATT and CDR2 is SNEGSKA (reference sequence). The CDR3 is 14 residues long. Trimming removed 3 bases from V and 1 base from J, with 10 bases in between. The DNA read from the CDR3 is TGCAGTGCTAGGTTTGGGGCAAGCAATCAGCCC. The encoded protein is CSARFGASNQP. From start to end, the CDR3 is CSARFGASNQPQHF.

As concerns this clone: The read ends 3 residues before the CDR3 terminus; that terminus is restored from the germline J gene. V and J are TRBV20-1 and TRBJ1-1; the D is unclear. The CDR3 is 12 residues long. Germline-derived CDR1 and CDR2 are DFQATT and SNEGSKA (reference sequence). The V end lost 5 bases, the J end lost 3 bases, and 10 bases lay between the germline ends. CDR3 bases read: TGCAGTGCTCCCGACGGGTACACTGAA. It is translated as CSAPDGYTE. In full, the CDR3 is CSAPDGYTEAFF.

As concerns this clone: The read finishes 3 residues shy of the CDR3 end, and the germline J gene is used to complete it. The rearrangement uses TRBV20-1 and TRBJ2-7, with D perhaps TRBD2 (6 bases). The germline V gene encodes CDR1 DFQATT and CDR2 SNEGSKA (reference sequence). Trimming pared 3 bases from V and 0 bases from J, leaving 15 bases between. The CDR3 runs 15 residues. The CDR3 loop reads CSASRSGRTSYEQYF. The sequenced part of the CDR3 DNA is TGCAGTGCTAGCCGGTCAGGGAGGACCTCCTACGAG.

Worth noting for this clone: The read stops 3 residues short of the end of the CDR3; the missing end is completed from the germline J gene. The chain is built from TRBV5-1 and TRBJ2-1; the match to TRBD2 covers 7 bases. The CDR3 is 17 amino acids. The junction had 17 bases not matched to a gene; V was cut back by 4 bases and J by 7 bases. The germline V gene encodes CDR1 SGHRS and CDR2 YFSETQ. The CDR3 region is CASSPGTTGGFYNEQFF. CDR3 DNA (partial): TGCGCCAGCAGCCCGGGGACTACAGGTGGGTTTTATAATGAG.

Turning to this clone: The read terminates 3 residues before the CDR3 end, so the remaining end is supplied by the germline J gene. The chain links TRBV7-8 to TRBJ1-4; TRBD1 might be the D (5 bases). The CDR3 contains 14 residues. Germline CDR1 is SGHVS and CDR2 is FQNEAQ. The DNA read from the CDR3 is TGTGCCAGCAGCTCTACAGGTATAAGAGGAAGA. Protein sequence: CASSSTGIRGR. The whole CDR3 sequence is CASSSTGIRGRLFF. The full variable domain, completed using reference TRBV7-8 and TRBJ1-4, is GAGVSQSPRYKVAKRGQDVALRCDPISGHVSLFWYQQALGQGPEFLTYFQNEAQLDKSGLPSDRFFAERPEGSVSTLKIQRTQQEDSAVYLCASSSTGIRGRLFFGSGTQLSVL.

Turning to this clone: The CDR3 end falls 3 residues outside the read, so it is completed with the germline J gene. The rearrangement uses TRBV2 and TRBJ2-1, with 7 bases identical to TRBD1. The CDR3 length is 13 residues. J was trimmed by 2 bases and V by 8 bases; bases with no gene match: 3. Germline V gene lookup returns CDR1 SNHLY and CDR2 FYNNEI. The covered CDR3 bases are TGTGCCAGCCGGGACAGAACCTACAATGAG. Protein product: CASRDRTYNE. The complete CDR3 sequence is CASRDRTYNEQFF.

Worth noting for this clone: The sequenced fragment ends 3 residues before the CDR3 boundary, so the rest is inferred from the germline J gene. The chain uses TRBV5-6 and TRBJ1-2; D is undetermined. The CDR3 covers 14 residues. CDR1 is SGHDT, CDR2 YYEEEE, per germline. Trimming shortened V by 2 bases and J by 0 bases, and 8 bases separated the two germline ends. CDR3 bases read: TGTGCCAGCAGCTTTCCCAGGACTAACTATGGC. It translates to CASSFPRTNYG. The entire CDR3 protein reads CASSFPRTNYGYTF. The full variable domain, rest sourced from reference TRBV5-6 and TRBJ1-2, is DAGVTQSPTHLIKTRGQQVTLRCSPKSGHDTVSWYQQALGQGPQFIFQYYEEEERQRGNFPDRFSGHQFPNYSSELNVNALLLGDSALYLCASSFPRTNYGYTFGSGTRLTVV.

As to this clone: The read falls 3 residues short of the CDR3 end, and the missing part is taken from the germline J gene. V usage is TRBV5-1 and J usage is TRBJ2-1, with D possibly TRBD2 on 6 matching bases. The CDR3 runs 16 residues. Germline CDR1 SGHRS, CDR2 YFSETQ. The germline V and J ends were trimmed by 0 bases and 7 bases, with 17 bases remaining between them. CDR3: CASSLGATNGGNEQFF. The CDR3 bases that were read are TGCGCCAGCAGCTTGGGAGCAACCAACGGGGGAAATGAG.

Comments on this clone: The DNA ends 3 residues before the CDR3 does, and the rest of the CDR3 is filled in from the germline J gene. The chain couples TRBV5-1 to TRBJ1-4, with 8 bases fitting TRBD1. Losses at the gene ends were 5 bases for V and 3 bases for J; bases not matched to a gene: 6. CDR1 is SGHRS, CDR2 YFSETQ, per germline. This CDR3 has 15 amino acids. The DNA read from the CDR3 is TGCGCCAGCAGGGATATGACAGGGGCTAATGAAAAA. Translating it yields CASRDMTGANEK. The entire CDR3 reads CASRDMTGANEKLFF.